This TCR beta chain was recorded in a study of vaccination effects on CD4 cells after COVID-19. Overall study findings and caveats: Sampling in the study covered few convalescent patients and included no early post-infection timepoints.

CD4+ T cell isolation took place after approximately 11 days of culture. It was two doses of either the BNT162b2 or mRNA-1273 vaccine that participants received. None of the vaccinated had previously contracted SARS-CoV-2, and their nucleocapsid antibodies tested negative. Remarks on this clone: No antigen is known for it.

Repertoires were generated with immunoSEQ multiplex PCR, while TCRdb's copy carries only in-frame clones and drops some. The sample lists 66,000 or so clones, about 67% occurring once. The clonotype originates from a human donor who received a COVID-19 vaccine. The sequenced sample was CD4+ T cells from PBMCs cultured without peptide, obtained after COVID-19 vaccination.

CDR3: CASSPFQVPSNIQYF. CDR3 nucleotides: TGTGCCAGCAGCCCGTTTCAAGTTCCGTCAAACATTCAGTACTTC. This chain uses TRBV7-2 with TRBJ2-4; D not certain. The V end lost 5 bases, the J end lost 6 bases, and 17 bases lay between the germline ends. Germline V gene sequence: CDR1 SGHTA, CDR2 FQGNSA. The CDR3 extends over 15 amino acids.